This T cell receptor (beta chain) emerged from a study of identical twins. Study-level results: Models underpredicted monozygotic twin sharing of out-of-frame TCR alpha.

Comment on this clonotype: The antigen remains unidentified.

The cDNA had a unique molecular identifier and a template-switch universal primer site. TCRdb reanalysed the 5' RACE reads using MiXCR and keeps one entry per CDR3 protein. The sample records approximately 280,000 distinct CDR3 sequences, more than 6.5% being singletons. The same sample was also used in a study of yellow fever vaccine responses in identical twins. That work states: Reported findings indicate that twins' vaccine T cell responses seemed partially convergent, partially personalized.

What was sequenced was memory (CD45RO+) T cells sorted from blood. The receptor was derived from a woman between 18 and 29 years old in good health.

Written as DNA, the CDR3 is TGCGCCAGCAGCATTTCCCCACACGCCGAGACCCAGTACTTC. It yields the protein CASSISPHAETQYF. The J gene is TRBJ2-5, the V gene TRBV4-1; D is unclear. The CDR3 totals 14 residues. Looked up from germline, CDR1 is MGHRA and CDR2 is YSYEKL. V lost 5 bases to trimming and J lost 5 bases, with 15 bases between them.